This T cell receptor beta chain emerged from a study of CD8 T cells in Susac syndrome. A quantity of about 0.5 to 1 ug RNA underwent reverse transcription using random hexamers. TCRdb independently ran MiXCR on the immunoSEQ multiplex PCR reads; one entry per CDR3 protein. Seen here are 90,000 to 150,000 distinct CDR3 sequences, around 90% observed once, and the top ten hold about 0.14%. With 5 bases clipped from V and 7 bases from J, the junction kept 11 bases outside the gene matches. This CDR3 has 15 residues. Germline CDR1 reads MNHEY; CDR2 reads SMNVEV (reference sequence). This TCR was sampled from a human donor in good health. The V gene is TRBV27, the J gene TRBJ2-7; TRBD2 agrees at 10 bases. What was sequenced was CD4+ T cells from PBMCs. For the CDR3, the DNA is TGTGCCAGCAGTCCCCGGGCTAGCGGGAGTCGGGAGCAGTACTTC. Its translation is CASSPRASGSREQYF.